These 20 T cell receptor beta chains share one sample of origin, sequenced in a study of beta chain features in type 1 diabetes. As every portion of the isolated RNA was reverse transcribed, the sequencing read expressed TCRB transcripts. The data were produced by immunoSEQ multiplex PCR, yet TCRdb's version contains in-frame clones alone and is incomplete. Counted here are approximately 150,000 clones, approximately 9.8% occurring once; the ten biggest clones make up nearly 0.65%. What was sequenced was central memory CD4+ T cells from blood. These receptor sequences come from a woman in her forties in good health.

This chain links TRBV5-1 with TRBJ1-2; tentative D call: TRBD1 (6 bases). This CDR3 contains 14 residues. V dropped 4 bases and J dropped 5 bases, with 15 bases sitting between them. Germline V gene sequence: CDR1 SGHRS, CDR2 YFSETQ. CDR3 region: CASSEGGFGYGYTF. The CDR3 DNA is TGCGCCAGCAGCGAAGGGGGTTTTGGGTATGGCTACACCTTC.

This clone was counted a few times. CDR3 sequence: CASSLVATFDNEQFF. The CDR3 region has the DNA TGCGCCAGCAGCCTTGTCGCTACCTTCGACAATGAGCAGTTCTTC. This chain connects TRBV5-1 to TRBJ2-1; D is unresolved. Trimming cost V 4 bases and J 5 bases, with 16 bases left between them. CDR3 length equals 15 residues. CDR1 and CDR2 (germline): SGHRS, YFSETQ.

This clone occurred a few times. The rearrangement joins TRBV18 to TRBJ2-3, with a weak D call TRBD2 (7 bases). V was shortened by 0 bases and J by 6 bases, with 16 bases between the two germline ends. Germline-derived CDR1 and CDR2 are KGHSH and LQKENI. The CDR3 sequence is 16 residues long. The CDR3 region has the DNA TGTGCCAGCTCACCACCGGCCGGGGGGCCCCGGGATACGCAGTATTTT. Translated: CASSPPAGGPRDTQYF.

The chain couples TRBV2 to TRBJ1-5, with a possible D match to TRBD1 (5 bases). The CDR3 loop spans 15 amino acids. Deletions cut 2 bases from V and 0 bases from J, with 8 bases between. CDR1 and CDR2 from the germline V gene are SNHLY and FYNNEI. The CDR3 DNA reads as TGTGCCAGCAGTGAATACGGGGGTAGCAATCAGCCCCAGCATTTT. Amino acids: CASSEYGGSNQPQHF.

The chain links TRBV5-6 to TRBJ1-1, with D unresolved. Germline V gives CDR1 SGHDT, CDR2 YYEEEE. CDR3 length: 14 amino acids. The V gene lost 0 bases and the J gene lost 1 base, with 7 bases spanning the gap. CDR3: CASSLGRGNTEAFF. The CDR3 nucleotides are TGTGCCAGCAGCTTGGGACGGGGGAACACTGAAGCTTTCTTT.

The chain employs TRBV7-8 and TRBJ1-5; D gene unclear. CDR1 SGHVS and CDR2 FQNEAQ come from the germline V gene. The CDR3 runs 12 residues. V lost 5 bases, J lost 4 bases, and 6 bases lay in between. The chain's CDR3 is CASSPSNQPQHF. DNA for the CDR3: TGTGCCAGCAGCCCCTCTAATCAGCCCCAGCATTTT.

This clone was detected only a few times. As DNA, the CDR3 is TGCGCCAGCAGTCGTGCGGGACTAGTAGCAGATACGCAGTATTTT. This encodes CASSRAGLVADTQYF. The rearrangement joins TRBV5-1 to TRBJ2-3, with 8 bases identical to TRBD2. Trimming cost V 5 bases and J 4 bases; bases outside gene matches: 9. Germline-derived CDR1 and CDR2 are SGHRS and YFSETQ. The CDR3 is made up of 15 amino acids.

This clone has a handful of counts. The chain uses TRBV5-6 and TRBJ2-3, with 7 nucleotides matching TRBD2. CDR1 is SGHDT, CDR2 YYEEEE, per germline. Trimming took 6 bases from V and 0 from J; bases not matched to a gene: 10. This CDR3 has 16 residues. The CDR3 sequence: CASTEEGRGSTDTQYF. DNA of the CDR3: TGTGCCAGCACCGAGGAGGGGCGGGGGAGCACAGATACGCAGTATTTT.

This clone came up a few times. This chain joins TRBV7-6 and TRBJ2-3, with 8 bases that match TRBD2. The CDR3 consists of 16 residues. V shed 3 bases, J shed 2 bases, and the junction held 7 bases outside the gene matches. Germline loops: CDR1 SGHVS, CDR2 FNYEAQ. For the CDR3, the DNA is TGTGCCAGCAGCTTCACCGGGACTAGGTCCACAGATACGCAGTATTTT. The encoded protein is CASSFTGTRSTDTQYF.

This clone has only a few counts. This chain uses TRBV7-6 with TRBJ1-5, with 7 bases aligning to TRBD1. This CDR3 contains 14 residues. Trimming at V came to 5 bases and at J to 7 bases, leaving 8 bases not matched to a gene. Germline V CDR1 and CDR2: SGHVS, FNYEAQ. CDR3 loop: CASSRQGVNQPQHF. The CDR3 bases are TGTGCCAGCAGCCGACAGGGAGTTAACCAGCCCCAGCATTTT.

CDR3 loop: CASSLRRAVNQPQHF. The CDR3 nucleotides are TGTGCCAGCAGCTTAAGGCGGGCGGTCAATCAGCCCCAGCATTTT. The rearrangement links TRBV13 to TRBJ1-5; D unresolved. The CDR3 consists of 15 residues. Germline assignment: CDR1 PRHDT and CDR2 FYEKMQ (reference sequence). V shed 2 bases and J shed 3 bases, with 11 bases lying between them.

The chain uses TRBV15 and TRBJ2-7; a weak D match, TRBD1 (6 bases). Germline V CDR1 and CDR2: LNHNV, YYDKDF (reference sequence). The CDR3 loop spans 14 amino acids. The V end lost 1 base, the J end lost 2 bases, and 9 bases lay between the germline ends. As DNA, the CDR3 is TGTGCCACCAGCAGAGGACGACAGGCCTACGAGCAGTACTTC. Encoded protein: CATSRGRQAYEQYF.

The chain carries TRBV27 and TRBJ2-5; 7 bases are a match to TRBD2. Germline values: CDR1 MNHEY, CDR2 SMNVEV (reference sequence). This CDR3 spans 17 amino acids. V lost 8 bases to trimming and J lost 2 bases; unmatched junction nucleotides: 17. CDR3 sequence (DNA): TGTGCCAGCGGGAACACCTGGTCGGGGGGAAAACAAGAGACCCAGTACTTC. It is translated as CASGNTWSGGKQETQYF.

The rearrangement uses TRBV7-8 and TRBJ1-5; D is unclear. The CDR3 consists of 13 residues. Trimming took 5 bases from V and 6 from J, leaving 11 bases between them. Germline V gives CDR1 SGHVS, CDR2 FQNEAQ. The CDR3 DNA follows: TGTGCCAGCAGCCAGAGTGGCGGTCAGCCCCAGCATTTT. Translation gives CASSQSGGQPQHF.

This clone came up a few times. CDR3 residues: CSVGRGIGEQYF. As DNA, the CDR3 is TGCAGCGTTGGTCGGGGGATAGGCGAGCAGTACTTC. The chain carries TRBV29-1 and TRBJ2-5; the D gene is possibly TRBD2 (6 bases). The closer fit of TRBJ2-7 to the DNA end suggests the J call may be wrong. Per the germline V gene, CDR1 is SQVTM and CDR2 is ANQGSEA. The CDR3 loop spans 12 amino acids.

The rearrangement uses TRBV5-1 and TRBJ2-7; 9 bases align to TRBD2. Germline trimming cut 0 bases from V and 1 base from J; bases unmatched to any gene: 17. Germline loops: CDR1 SGHRS, CDR2 YFSETQ. The CDR3 contains 20 residues. The CDR3 nucleotides read TGCGCCAGCAGCTTGGCCCCCTCCCCGCTGACTAGCGGCCCTTCCTACGAGCAGTACTTC. This gives the protein CASSLAPSPLTSGPSYEQYF.

At least ten counts were recorded for this clone. The chain has TRBV11-2 and TRBJ1-1, with 7 bases that match TRBD1. Losses at the gene ends were 4 bases for V and 14 bases for J; bases not matched to a gene: 10. Germline V gives CDR1 SGHAT, CDR2 FQNNGV. CDR3 length: 12 amino acids. The CDR3 sequence: CASSYTGADLFF. The CDR3 DNA follows: TGTGCCAGCAGCTATACAGGGGCCGACCTCTTCTTT.

The V call is TRBV5-4, the J call TRBJ2-7, with TRBD1 identical over 12 bases. The junction had 9 bases not matched to a gene; V was cut back by 5 bases and J by 9 bases. The germline V gene has CDR1 SGHNT and CDR2 YYREEE (reference sequence). The CDR3 contains 14 residues. This chain's CDR3 is CASSPGTGGIGQYF. CDR3 nucleotide sequence: TGTGCCAGCAGTCCCGGGACAGGGGGCATCGGGCAGTACTTC. The full variable domain, in which reference TRBV5-4 and TRBJ2-7 provide the parts outside the CDR3, is ETGVTQSPTHLIKTRGQQVTLRCSSQSGHNTVSWYQQALGQGPQFIFQYYREEENGRGNFPPRFSGLQFPNYSSELNVNALELDDSALYLCASSPGTGGIGQYFGPGTRLTVT.

The rearrangement links TRBV5-1 to TRBJ1-1, with D unclear. The germline V and J ends were trimmed by 6 bases and 1 base, with 13 bases remaining between them. The germline CDR1 and CDR2 sequences are SGHRS and YFSETQ. The CDR3 loop spans 14 amino acids. In DNA, the CDR3 is TGCGCCAGCACCCCCGTTCGGGGGAACACTGAAGCTTTCTTT. It codes for CASTPVRGNTEAFF.

This clone occurred many times. This sequence joins TRBV29-1 and TRBJ2-3, with D uncertain. V was clipped by 0 bases and J by 14 bases, with 12 bases between them. The CDR3 loop spans 11 amino acids. Germline V gene data show CDR1 as SQVTM and CDR2 as ANQGSEA. CDR3 sequence (DNA): TGCAGCGTTGAAGATCATCGAATCGGGTATTTT. This encodes CSVEDHRIGYF.